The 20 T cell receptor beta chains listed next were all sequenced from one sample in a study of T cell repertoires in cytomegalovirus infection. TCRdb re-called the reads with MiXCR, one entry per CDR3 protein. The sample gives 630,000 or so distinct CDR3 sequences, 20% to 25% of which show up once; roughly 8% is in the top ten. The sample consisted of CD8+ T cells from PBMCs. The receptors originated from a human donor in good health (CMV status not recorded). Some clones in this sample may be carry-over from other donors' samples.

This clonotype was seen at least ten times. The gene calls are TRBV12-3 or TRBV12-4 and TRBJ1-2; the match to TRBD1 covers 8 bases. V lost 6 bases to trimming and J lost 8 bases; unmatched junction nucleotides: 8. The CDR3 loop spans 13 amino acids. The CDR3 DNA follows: TGTGCCAGCAGATTGGGGACAGGTGGGGGCTACACCTTC. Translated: CASRLGTGGGYTF.

CDR3 sequence: CASTSSGGAYEQYF. The CDR3 DNA follows: TGTGCCAGCACCTCTAGCGGGGGGGCCTACGAGCAGTACTTC. The chain links TRBV12-3 or TRBV12-4 to TRBJ2-7; TRBD2 matches 12 bases. There are 14 residues in the CDR3. V dropped 7 bases and J dropped 2; count of bases not matched to a gene: 3.

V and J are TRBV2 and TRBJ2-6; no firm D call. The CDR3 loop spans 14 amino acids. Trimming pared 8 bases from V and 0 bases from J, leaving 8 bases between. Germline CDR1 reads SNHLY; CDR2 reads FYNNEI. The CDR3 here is CASPRASGANVLTF. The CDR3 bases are TGTGCCAGCCCACGGGCCTCTGGGGCCAACGTCCTGACTTTC.

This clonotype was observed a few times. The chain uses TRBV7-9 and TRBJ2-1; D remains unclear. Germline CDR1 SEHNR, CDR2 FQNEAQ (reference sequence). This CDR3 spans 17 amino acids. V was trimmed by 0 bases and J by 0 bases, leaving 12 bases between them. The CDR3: CASSLARRPSSYNEQFF. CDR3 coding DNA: TGTGCCAGCAGCTTAGCCCGGCGGCCCAGCTCCTACAATGAGCAGTTCTTC.

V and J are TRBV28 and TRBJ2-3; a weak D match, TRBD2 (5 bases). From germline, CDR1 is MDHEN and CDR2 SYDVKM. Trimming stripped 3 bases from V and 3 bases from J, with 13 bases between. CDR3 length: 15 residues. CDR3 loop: CASSFPEETTDTQYF. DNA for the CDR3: TGTGCCAGCAGTTTCCCGGAGGAGACGACAGATACGCAGTATTTT.

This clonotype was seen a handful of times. CDR3 in amino acids: CSVEDREGAHYGYTF. CDR3 in DNA: TGCAGCGTTGAGGACAGGGAGGGGGCACACTATGGCTACACCTTC. The chain employs TRBV29-1 and TRBJ1-2, with 8 bases fitting TRBD1. The junction had 9 bases not matched to a gene; V was cut back by 3 bases and J by 3 bases. Germline values: CDR1 SQVTM, CDR2 ANQGSEA. The CDR3 is 15 amino acids. Full variable domain (rest looked up from reference TRBV29-1 and TRBJ1-2): SAVISQKPSRDICQRGTSLTIQCQVDSQVTMMFWYRQQPGQSLTLIATANQGSEATYESGFVIDKFPISRPNLTFSTLTVSNMSPEDSSIYLCSVEDREGAHYGYTFGSGTRLTVV.

As DNA, the CDR3 is TGTGCCAGCAGCTTGCAGGGGAAGGCCCTCGATGAGCAGTTCTTC. Amino acids: CASSLQGKALDEQFF. The chain couples TRBV5-5 to TRBJ2-1, with D tentatively TRBD1 (6 bases). The CDR3 has 15 amino acids. Trimming pared 1 base from V and 8 bases from J, leaving 16 bases between. Germline CDR1 is SGHKS and CDR2 is YYEKEE (reference sequence).

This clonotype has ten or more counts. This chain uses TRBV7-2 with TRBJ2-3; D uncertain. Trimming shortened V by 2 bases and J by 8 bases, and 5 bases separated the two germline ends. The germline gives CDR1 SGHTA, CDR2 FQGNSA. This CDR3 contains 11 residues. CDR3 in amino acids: CASSLLGTQYF. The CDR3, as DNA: TGTGCCAGCAGCTTATTGGGTACGCAGTATTTT.

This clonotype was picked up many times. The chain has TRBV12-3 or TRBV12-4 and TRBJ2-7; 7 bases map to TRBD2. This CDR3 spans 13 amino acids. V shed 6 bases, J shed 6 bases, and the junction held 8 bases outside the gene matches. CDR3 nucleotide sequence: TGTGCCAGCAGCACAAGCGGGGTCGGCGAGCAGTACGTC. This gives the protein CASSTSGVGEQYV.

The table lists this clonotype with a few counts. The CDR3 coding sequence is TGTGCCAGCAGCCCAGAAAGCTCCTACGAGCAGTACGTC. This encodes CASSPESSYEQYV. The rearrangement links TRBV7-9 to TRBJ2-7; unclear D gene. CDR3 length: 13 residues. Trimming left V 5 bases short and J 0 bases short, with 8 bases between. From germline, CDR1 is SEHNR and CDR2 FQNEAQ (reference sequence).

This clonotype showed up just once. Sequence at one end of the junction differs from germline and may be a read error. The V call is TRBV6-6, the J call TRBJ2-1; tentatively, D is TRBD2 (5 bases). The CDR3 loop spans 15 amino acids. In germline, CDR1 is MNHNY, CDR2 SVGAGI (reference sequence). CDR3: CANSLGVELYNEQFF. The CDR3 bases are TGTGCCAACAGTCTCGGGGTAGAACTGTACAATGAGCAGTTCTTC.

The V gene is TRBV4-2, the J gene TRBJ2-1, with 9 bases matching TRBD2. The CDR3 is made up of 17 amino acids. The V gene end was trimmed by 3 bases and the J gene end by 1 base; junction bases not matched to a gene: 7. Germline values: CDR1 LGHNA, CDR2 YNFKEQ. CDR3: CASSQNALAGSYNEQFF. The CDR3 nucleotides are TGTGCCAGCAGCCAGAACGCCCTAGCGGGGTCCTACAATGAGCAGTTCTTC.

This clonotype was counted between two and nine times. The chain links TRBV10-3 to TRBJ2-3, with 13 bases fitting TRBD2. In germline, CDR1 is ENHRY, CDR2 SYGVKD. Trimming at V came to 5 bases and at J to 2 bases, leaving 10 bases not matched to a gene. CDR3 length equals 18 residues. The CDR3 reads CAISSPPGLAGNTDTQYF. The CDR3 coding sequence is TGTGCCATCAGTTCCCCTCCGGGACTAGCGGGAAACACAGATACGCAGTATTTT.

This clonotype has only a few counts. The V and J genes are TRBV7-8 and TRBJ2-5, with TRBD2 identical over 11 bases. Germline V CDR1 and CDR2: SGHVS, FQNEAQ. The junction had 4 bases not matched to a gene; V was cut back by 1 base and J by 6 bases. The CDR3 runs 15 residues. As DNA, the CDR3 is TGTGCCAGCAGCTTAGAACTAGCGGGGGCACAGACCCAGTACTTC. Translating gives CASSLELAGAQTQYF.

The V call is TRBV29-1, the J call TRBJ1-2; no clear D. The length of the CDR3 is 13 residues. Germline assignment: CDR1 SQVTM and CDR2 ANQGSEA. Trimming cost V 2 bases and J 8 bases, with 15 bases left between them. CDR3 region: CSVELPGKYGYTF. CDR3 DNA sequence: TGCAGCGTTGAATTGCCGGGCAAATACGGCTACACCTTC.

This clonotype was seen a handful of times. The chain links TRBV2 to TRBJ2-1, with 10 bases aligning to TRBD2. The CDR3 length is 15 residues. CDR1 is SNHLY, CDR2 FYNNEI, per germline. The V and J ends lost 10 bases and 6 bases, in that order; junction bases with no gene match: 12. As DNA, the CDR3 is TGTGCCACCCTTTTTAGCGGGGGGTTACCCAATGAGCAGTTCTTC. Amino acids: CATLFSGGLPNEQFF.

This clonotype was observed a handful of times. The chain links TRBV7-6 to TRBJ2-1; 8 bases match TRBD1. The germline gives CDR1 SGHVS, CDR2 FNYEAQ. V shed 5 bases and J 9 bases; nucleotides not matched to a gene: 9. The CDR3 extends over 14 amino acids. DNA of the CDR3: TGTGCCAGCAGCACCGGACAGGGCCCAGGTGAGCAGTTCTTC. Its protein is CASSTGQGPGEQFF.

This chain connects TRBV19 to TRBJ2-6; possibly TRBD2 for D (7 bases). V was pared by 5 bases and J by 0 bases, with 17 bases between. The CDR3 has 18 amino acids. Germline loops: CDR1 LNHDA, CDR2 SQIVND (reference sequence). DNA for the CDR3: TGTGCCAGTAGTCTGGGGGGGGCCCCTCTCTCTGGGGCCAACGTCCTGACTTTC. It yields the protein CASSLGGAPLSGANVLTF. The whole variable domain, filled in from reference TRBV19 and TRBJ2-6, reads DGGITQSPKYLFRKEGQNVTLSCEQNLNHDAMYWYRQDPGQGLRLIYYSQIVNDFQKGDIAEGYSVSREKKESFPLTVTSAQKNPTAFYLCASSLGGAPLSGANVLTFGAGSRLTVL.

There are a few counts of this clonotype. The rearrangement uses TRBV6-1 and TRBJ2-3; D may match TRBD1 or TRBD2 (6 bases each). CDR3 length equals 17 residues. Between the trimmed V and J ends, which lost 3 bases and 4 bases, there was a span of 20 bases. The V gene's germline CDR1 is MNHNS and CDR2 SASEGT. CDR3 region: CASSDHRVGGRADTQYF. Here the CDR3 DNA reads TGTGCCAGCAGTGATCATCGGGTCGGGGGCCGGGCAGATACGCAGTATTTT.

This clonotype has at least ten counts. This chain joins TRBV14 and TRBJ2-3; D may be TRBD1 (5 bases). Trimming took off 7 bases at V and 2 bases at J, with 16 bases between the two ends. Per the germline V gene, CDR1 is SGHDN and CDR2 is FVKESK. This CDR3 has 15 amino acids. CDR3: CASTGHPTSTDTQYF. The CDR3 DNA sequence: TGTGCCAGCACCGGACACCCCACCTCCACAGATACGCAGTATTTT.